Following are 20 T cell receptor beta chains from one sample sequenced in a study of T cell responses to AZD1222 COVID-19 vaccine. Sequencing used immunoSEQ multiplex PCR; TCRdb keeps in-frame clones, though not all of them. The repertoire holds 110,000 or so clones, with around 88% as singletons. The material was peripheral blood, obtained 28 days after the second AZD1222 dose. The receptor source for this set is an adult who received the AZD1222 COVID-19 vaccine.

The J gene is TRBJ1-5, the V gene TRBV18, with D tentatively TRBD1 (6 bases). Per the germline V gene, CDR1 is KGHSH and CDR2 is LQKENI. The CDR3 is made up of 16 amino acids. With 3 bases removed from V and 4 bases from J, the gap between germline ends came to 16 bases. The CDR3 is CASSPFDRQGNQPQHF. The CDR3 bases are TGTGCCAGCTCACCCTTTGACAGGCAGGGTAATCAGCCCCAGCATTTT.

The chain joins TRBV5-4 to TRBJ1-6; 8 bases fit TRBD1. The CDR3 length is 15 residues. J lost 6 bases, V lost 4 bases, and 6 bases had no gene match. The germline V gene has CDR1 SGHNT and CDR2 YYREEE (reference sequence). DNA for the CDR3: TGTGCCAGCAGCCTACAGGGGGGTAGTAATTCACCCCTCCACTTT. Translating gives CASSLQGGSNSPLHF.

The CDR3, as DNA: TGTGCCAGCAGTTCCCGACAGGGGGCTTTGGATGGCTACACCTTC. This codes for CASSSRQGALDGYTF. This rearrangement joins TRBV6-5 to TRBJ1-2; the match to TRBD1 covers 10 bases. CDR3 length: 15 amino acids. Trimming cost V 4 bases and J 6 bases; bases outside gene matches: 8. Per the germline V gene, CDR1 is MNHEY and CDR2 is SVGAGI.

In this sample, this clone turned up a few times. The chain recombines TRBV7-2 with TRBJ2-7; 8 bases fit TRBD1. Germline V gene lookup returns CDR1 SGHTA and CDR2 FQGNSA. V trimming: 5 bases; J trimming: 7 bases; junction bases outside the gene matches: 13. The CDR3 is 15 amino acids. The CDR3 loop reads CASSGRPQGVKEQYF. The CDR3 DNA reads as TGTGCCAGCAGCGGCCGTCCACAGGGGGTCAAAGAGCAGTACTTC.

This clone was seen more than once but under ten times. The chain combines TRBV10-3 with TRBJ1-2; the match to TRBD1 covers 8 bases. Germline V gives CDR1 ENHRY, CDR2 SYGVKD. Unmatched junction bases numbered 7, after V lost 3 bases and J lost 7 bases. The CDR3 extends over 14 amino acids. CDR3 in DNA: TGTGCCATCAGTGAAGGGGACAGGAGTGGTGGCTACACCTTC. Encoded protein: CAISEGDRSGGYTF.

This clone appeared a few times. V and J are TRBV4-3 and TRBJ2-2; maybe TRBD1 (5 bases). The V end lost 4 bases, the J end lost 1 base, and 16 bases lay between the germline ends. The V gene's germline CDR1 is LGHNA and CDR2 YSLEER. The CDR3 consists of 17 residues. CDR3 in DNA: TGCGCCAGCAGCCTCTCAGGGTCAGAATGGAACACCGGGGAGCTGTTTTTT. Translated: CASSLSGSEWNTGELFF.

The rearrangement uses TRBV11-2 and TRBJ2-3; 8 nucleotides line up with TRBD2. Looked up from germline, CDR1 is SGHAT and CDR2 is FQNNGV. CDR3 length equals 13 residues. CDR3 in DNA: TGTGCAAGTGGGCGGGGGGACACAGATACGCAGTATTTT. Amino acids: CASGRGDTDTQYF. The full variable domain, rest sourced from reference TRBV11-2 and TRBJ2-3, is EAGVAQSPRYKIIEKRQSVAFWCNPISGHATLYWYQQILGQGPKLLIQFQNNGVVDDSQLPKDRFSAERLKGVDSTLKIQPAKLEDSAVYLCASGRGDTDTQYFGPGTRLTVL.

The gene calls are TRBV5-1 and TRBJ1-2; D may be TRBD1 (6 bases). The V gene lost 0 bases and the J gene lost 4 bases, with 16 bases spanning the gap. The CDR3 is made up of 16 amino acids. Looked up from germline, CDR1 is SGHRS and CDR2 is YFSETQ. This CDR3 reads CASSLGTQGNFYGYTF. The CDR3 DNA reads TGCGCCAGCAGCTTGGGGACGCAGGGGAATTTCTATGGCTACACCTTC. Drawing the rest from reference TRBV5-1 and TRBJ1-2, the complete variable domain is KAGVTQTPRYLIKTRGQQVTLSCSPISGHRSVSWYQQTPGQGLQFLFEYFSETQRNKGNFPGRFSGRQFSNSRSEMNVSTLELGDSALYLCASSLGTQGNFYGYTFGSGTRLTVV.

The chain links TRBV11-2 to TRBJ2-1; D is unclear. CDR3 size: 10 residues. V was pared by 5 bases and J by 5 bases, with 1 base between. Germline loops: CDR1 SGHAT, CDR2 FQNNGV. The CDR3 bases are TGTGCCAGCAGCGACAATGAGCAGTTCTTC. Amino acid sequence: CASSDNEQFF.

J is TRBJ1-2 and V is TRBV10-3; 7 nucleotides match TRBD1. The V segment lost 5 bases and the J segment 8 bases; nucleotides outside the gene matches: 8. CDR1 ENHRY and CDR2 SYGVKD come from the germline V gene. The CDR3 extends over 13 amino acids. CDR3 bases: TGTGCCATCAGTTTAGACAGGGCTACCGGCTACACCTTC. Its protein is CAISLDRATGYTF.

The rearrangement uses TRBV28 and TRBJ1-2; 7 bases map to TRBD1. The CDR3 is 17 residues long. J was trimmed by 6 bases and V by 6 bases; bases with no gene match: 19. Germline CDR1 MDHEN, CDR2 SYDVKM. The CDR3 nucleotides are TGTGCCAGCAGCCGGGACAGCTGGGGTACAGGGCTGAATGGCTACACCTTC. It specifies CASSRDSWGTGLNGYTF.

The chain uses TRBV29-1 and TRBJ2-7; D uncertain. The V gene's germline CDR1 is SQVTM and CDR2 ANQGSEA. This CDR3 region has 12 residues. Trimming left V 4 bases short and J 0 bases short, with 7 bases between. CDR3 residues: CSVGEFSYEQYF. CDR3 bases: TGCAGCGTTGGCGAGTTCTCCTACGAGCAGTACTTC.

The chain couples TRBV5-4 to TRBJ1-2; D not resolved. Deletions cut 7 bases from V and 7 bases from J, with 17 bases between. The CDR3 contains 13 residues. Per the germline V gene, CDR1 is SGHNT and CDR2 is YYREEE (reference sequence). DNA of the CDR3: TGTGCCAGCTCGTCACCACAAAGCGGTGGCTACACCTTC. It translates to CASSSPQSGGYTF.

The CDR3 protein is CASSQEGRLPYGYTF. The CDR3 DNA is TGTGCCAGCAGCCAAGAGGGCCGTCTTCCCTATGGCTACACCTTC. The chain links TRBV3-1 (or the pseudogene TRBV3-2) to TRBJ1-2, with no clear D. The CDR3 length is 15 residues. Trimming stripped 0 bases from V and 4 bases from J, with 12 bases between. The germline V gene encodes CDR1 LGHDT and CDR2 YNNKEL (reference sequence).

The gene calls are TRBV5-4 and TRBJ2-5, with 11 bases matching TRBD2. From germline, CDR1 is SGHNT and CDR2 YYREEE (reference sequence). V shed 2 bases and J 7 bases; nucleotides not matched to a gene: 7. There are 15 residues in the CDR3. The CDR3 coding sequence is TGTGCCAGCAGCTTTAGCGGGGGGGCCCAGGGGACCCAGTACTTC. Its translation: CASSFSGGAQGTQYF.

The genes are TRBV11-3 and TRBJ2-3; D is unresolved. CDR1 is SGHNT and CDR2 is YENEEA in the germline V gene. The CDR3 has 14 amino acids. V lost 0 bases and J 4 bases, leaving 8 bases between the germline ends. The CDR3 is CASSLDGGPDTQYF. CDR3 in DNA: TGTGCCAGCAGCTTAGACGGCGGCCCAGATACGCAGTATTTT.

V and J are TRBV7-3 and TRBJ1-2; TRBD1 is a possible D gene (6 bases). Germline CDR1 and CDR2: SGHTA and FQGTGA. V lost 5 bases and J 4 bases, leaving 11 bases between the germline ends. The CDR3 extends over 13 amino acids. CDR3 sequence (DNA): TGTGCCAGCAGCCCAACAGGGAGCTATGGCTACACCTTC. It translates to CASSPTGSYGYTF.

The V call is TRBV5-6, the J call TRBJ1-5, with D unresolved. This CDR3 comprises 16 residues. The V end lost 4 bases, the J end lost 7 bases, and 21 bases lay between the germline ends. Germline lookup yields CDR1 SGHDT and CDR2 YYEEEE. CDR3 bases: TGTGCCAGCAGCCCAGAGGGTTCTAGGGCCCTACAGCCCCAGCATTTT. As protein: CASSPEGSRALQPQHF.

This chain uses TRBV6-5 with TRBJ2-7; D is possibly TRBD1 (6 bases). V lost 6 bases, J lost 6 bases, and 15 bases lay in between. There are 13 residues in the CDR3. Germline V gene lookup returns CDR1 MNHEY and CDR2 SVGAGI. CDR3 sequence reads: CASRIFRGSEQYF. The CDR3 nucleotides are TGTGCCAGCAGAATCTTCAGGGGATCCGAGCAGTACTTC.

The chain joins TRBV2 to TRBJ1-2; tentative D call: TRBD1 (5 bases). Between the trimmed V and J ends, which lost 5 bases and 2 bases, there was a span of 15 bases. CDR1 and CDR2 (germline): SNHLY, FYNNEI. The CDR3 loop spans 15 amino acids. The CDR3 DNA is TGTGCCAGCAGTTCTACAGGACGGAAGAACTATGGCTACACCTTC. Translation gives CASSSTGRKNYGYTF.